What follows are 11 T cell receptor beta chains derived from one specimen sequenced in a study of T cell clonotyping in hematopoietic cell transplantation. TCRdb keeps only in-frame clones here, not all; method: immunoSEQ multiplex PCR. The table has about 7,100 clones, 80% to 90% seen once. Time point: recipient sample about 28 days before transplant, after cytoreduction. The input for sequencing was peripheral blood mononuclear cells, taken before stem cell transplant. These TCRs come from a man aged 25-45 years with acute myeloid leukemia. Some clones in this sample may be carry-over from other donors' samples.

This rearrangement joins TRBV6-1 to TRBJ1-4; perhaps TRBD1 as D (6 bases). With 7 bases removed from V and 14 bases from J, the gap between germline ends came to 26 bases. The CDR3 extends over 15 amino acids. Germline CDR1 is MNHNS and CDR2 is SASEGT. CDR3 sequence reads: CASTALLSGERTLFF. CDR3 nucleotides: TGTGCCAGCACCGCACTATTATCAGGGGAACGGACTCTGTTTTTT.

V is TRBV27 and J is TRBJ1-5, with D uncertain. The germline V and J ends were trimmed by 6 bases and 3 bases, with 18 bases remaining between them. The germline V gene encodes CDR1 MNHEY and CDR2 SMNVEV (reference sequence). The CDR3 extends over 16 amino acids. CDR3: CASRAVADLNNQPQHF. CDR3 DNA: TGTGCCAGCAGAGCGGTCGCCGACCTAAACAATCAGCCCCAGCATTTT.

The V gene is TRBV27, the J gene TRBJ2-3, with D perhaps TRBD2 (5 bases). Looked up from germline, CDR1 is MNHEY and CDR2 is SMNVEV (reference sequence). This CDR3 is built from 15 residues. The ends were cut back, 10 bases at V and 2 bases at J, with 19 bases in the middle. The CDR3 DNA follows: TGTGCCACCCGTGTAGAGGGAGCCCACACAGATACGCAGTATTTT. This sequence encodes CATRVEGAHTDTQYF.

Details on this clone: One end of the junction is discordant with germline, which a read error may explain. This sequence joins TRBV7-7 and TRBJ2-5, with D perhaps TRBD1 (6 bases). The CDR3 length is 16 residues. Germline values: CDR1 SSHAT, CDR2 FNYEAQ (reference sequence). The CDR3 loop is CASSLGPGAYQETQYF. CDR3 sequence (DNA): TGTGCTAGCAGCTTAGGGCCAGGGGCGTACCAAGAGACCCAGTACTTC.

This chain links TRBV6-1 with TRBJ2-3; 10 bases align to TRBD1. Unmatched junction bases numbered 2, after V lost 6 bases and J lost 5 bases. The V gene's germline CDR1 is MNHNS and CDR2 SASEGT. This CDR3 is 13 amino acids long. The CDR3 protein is CASSDRGQDTQYF. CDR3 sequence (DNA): TGTGCCAGCAGCGACAGGGGGCAAGATACGCAGTATTTT.

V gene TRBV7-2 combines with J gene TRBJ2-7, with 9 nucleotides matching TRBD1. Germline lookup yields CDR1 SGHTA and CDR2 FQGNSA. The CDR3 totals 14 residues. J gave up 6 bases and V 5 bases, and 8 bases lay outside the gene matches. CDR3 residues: CASSGQGTLREQYF. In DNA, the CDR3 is TGTGCCAGCAGCGGACAGGGGACCCTACGCGAGCAGTACTTC.

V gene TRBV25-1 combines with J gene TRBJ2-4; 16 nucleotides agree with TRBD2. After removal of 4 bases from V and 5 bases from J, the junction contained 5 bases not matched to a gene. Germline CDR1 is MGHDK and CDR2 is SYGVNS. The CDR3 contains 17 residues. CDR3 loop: CASSGMGTSGRENIQYF. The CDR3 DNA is TGTGCCAGCAGTGGTATGGGGACTAGCGGGAGGGAAAACATTCAGTACTTC.

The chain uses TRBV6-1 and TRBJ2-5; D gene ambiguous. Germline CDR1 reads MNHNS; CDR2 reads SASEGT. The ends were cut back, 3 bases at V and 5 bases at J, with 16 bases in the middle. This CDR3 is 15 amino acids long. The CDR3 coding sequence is TGTGCCAGCAGTGACGGGTCCTGGCCTACGGAGACCCAGTACTTC. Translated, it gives CASSDGSWPTETQYF.

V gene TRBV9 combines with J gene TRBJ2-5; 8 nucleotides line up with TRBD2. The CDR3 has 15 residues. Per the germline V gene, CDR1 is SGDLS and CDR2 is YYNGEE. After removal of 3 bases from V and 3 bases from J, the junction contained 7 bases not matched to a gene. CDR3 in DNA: TGTGCCAGCAGCGCGAGCGGGAGCTGGGAAGAGACCCAGTACTTC. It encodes CASSASGSWEETQYF. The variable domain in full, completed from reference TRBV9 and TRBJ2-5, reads DSGVTQTPKHLITATGQRVTLRCSPRSGDLSVYWYQQSLDQGLQFLIQYYNGEERAKGNILERFSAQQFPDLHSELNLSSLELGDSALYFCASSASGSWEETQYFGPGTRLLVL.

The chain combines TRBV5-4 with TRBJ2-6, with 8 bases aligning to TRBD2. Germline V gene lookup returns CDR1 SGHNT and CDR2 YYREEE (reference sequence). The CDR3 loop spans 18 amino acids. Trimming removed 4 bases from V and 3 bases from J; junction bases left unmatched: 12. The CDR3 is CASSISSGTSGGANVLTF. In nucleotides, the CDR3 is TGTGCCAGCAGCATAAGTAGCGGGACCTCGGGTGGGGCCAACGTCCTGACTTTC.

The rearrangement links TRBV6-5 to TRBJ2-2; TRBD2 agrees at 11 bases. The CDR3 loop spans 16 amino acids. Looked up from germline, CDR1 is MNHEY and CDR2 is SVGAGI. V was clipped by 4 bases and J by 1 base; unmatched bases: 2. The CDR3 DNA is TGTGCCAGCAGTTTGACTAGCGGGATGAACACCGGGGAGCTGTTTTTT. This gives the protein CASSLTSGMNTGELFF.